What follows are 4 T cell receptor beta chains derived from one specimen sequenced in a study of blood T cell repertoires in COVID-19. The table came from immunoSEQ multiplex PCR; TCRdb's copy has only in-frame clones and leaves some out. Found here are around 200,000 clones, 85% to 90% of them singletons; the top ten hold 1.6%. The sequencing input was peripheral blood. The receptor source for this set is a man aged 18 to 30 with active or convalescent COVID-19.

This chain links TRBV27 with TRBJ1-5, with 11 bases that match TRBD1. The length of the CDR3 is 15 residues. Germline V gene lookup returns CDR1 MNHEY and CDR2 SMNVEV (reference sequence). Germline trimming cut 7 bases from V and 7 bases from J; bases unmatched to any gene: 9. In DNA form, the CDR3 reads TGTGCCAGCACTCCCCTGGGACAGGGGGACCAGCCCCAGCATTTT. Encoded protein: CASTPLGQGDQPQHF.

V usage is TRBV11-3 and J usage is TRBJ2-7, with 8 bases matching TRBD1. The DNA matches TRBJ2-5 better at its end, which makes the J call doubtful. In germline, CDR1 is SGHNT, CDR2 YENEEA. There are 14 residues in the CDR3. The CDR3 reads CASSRAGGYETQYF. DNA for the CDR3: TGTGCCAGCAGCCGCGCAGGGGGCTATGAGACCCAGTACTTC.

The J gene is TRBJ1-5, the V gene TRBV28, with TRBD1 matching over 7 bases. The CDR3 has 15 amino acids. Trimming at V came to 5 bases and at J to 3 bases, leaving 7 bases not matched to a gene. CDR1 is MDHEN, CDR2 SYDVKM, per germline. The CDR3 spells CASSPPTGTNQPQHF. The CDR3 DNA reads TGTGCCAGCAGTCCCCCGACAGGGACCAATCAGCCCCAGCATTTT.

The chain is built from TRBV9 and TRBJ1-2, with D unclear. V was cut by 4 bases and J by 8 bases, with 15 bases left in between. The germline CDR1 and CDR2 sequences are SGDLS and YYNGEE. The CDR3 runs to 13 residues. Here the CDR3 reads CASSRLLAGGYTF. CDR3 in DNA: TGTGCCAGCAGCCGCCTTTTGGCGGGAGGCTACACCTTC.